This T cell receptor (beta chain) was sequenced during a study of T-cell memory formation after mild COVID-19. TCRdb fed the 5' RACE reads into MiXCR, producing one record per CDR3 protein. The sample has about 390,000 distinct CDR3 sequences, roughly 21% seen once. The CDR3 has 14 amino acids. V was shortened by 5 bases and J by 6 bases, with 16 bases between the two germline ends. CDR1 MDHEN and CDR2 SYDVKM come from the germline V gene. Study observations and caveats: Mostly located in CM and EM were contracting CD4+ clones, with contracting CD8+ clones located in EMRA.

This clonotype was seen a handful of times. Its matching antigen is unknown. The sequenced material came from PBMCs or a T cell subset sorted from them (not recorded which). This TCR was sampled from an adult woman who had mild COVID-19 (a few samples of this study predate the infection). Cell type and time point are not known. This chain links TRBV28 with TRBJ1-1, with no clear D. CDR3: CASSEGQLFAEAFF. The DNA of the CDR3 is TGTGCCAGCAGTGAAGGCCAGCTTTTCGCTGAAGCTTTCTTT.